These T cell receptor beta chains were read from a single sample in a study of Graves' ophthalmopathy and Graves' hyperthyroidism. TCRdb reprocessed the multiplex PCR reads with MiXCR, giving one entry per CDR3 protein. The sample contains about 370,000 distinct CDR3 sequences, approximately 17% of which appear only once. The sample was peripheral blood. Receptors originate from an adult woman with stable Graves' hyperthyroidism. CDR3s include the opening cysteine and the closing phenylalanine or tryptophan. D genes are given only for firm matches. The size entry is marked missing in some rows and otherwise reads once, few, many or a size class.

d_call	j_call	v_call	clone_size	cdr3_length	cdr3_nt	cdr3_aa
TRBD1	TRBJ1-5	TRBV6-2/TRBV6-3	-	17	TGTGCCAGCAGTTACGGGGACAGGGGGACGAGCAATCAGCCCCAGCATTTT	CASSYGDRGTSNQPQHF
TRBD1	TRBJ2-2	TRBV2	few	15	TGTACCAGCAGTCGACAGGGGCCGAACACCGGGGAGCTGTTTTTT	CTSSRQGPNTGELFF
TRBD1	TRBJ2-7	TRBV5-1	few	15	TGCGCCAGCATACTAGTGGGACAGGGGGCGCAGGAGCAGTACTTC	CASILVGQGAQEQYF
TRBD2	TRBJ2-2	TRBV6-1	many	14	TGTGCCAGCGCGGGACTAGCGCCGGACGGGGAGCTGTTTTTT	CASAGLAPDGELFF
-	TRBJ1-6	TRBV7-9	few	17	TGTGCCAGCAGCCCCCCGAGGGCCAGCTCCTATAATTCACCCCTCCACTTT	CASSPPRASSYNSPLHF
TRBD2	TRBJ2-7	TRBV2	many	10	TGTGCCAGCAGTGCGACTAGCGGGAAGTTC	CASSATSGKF
-	TRBJ1-2	TRBV7-2	many	13	TGTGCCAGCAGCTACATAAAGGACTATGGCTACACCTTC	CASSYIKDYGYTF
TRBD1	TRBJ2-2	TRBV7-9	-	15	TGTGCCAGCAGCCTAACAGGGGCACACACCGGGGAGCTGTTTTTT	CASSLTGAHTGELFF
-	TRBJ2-7	TRBV12-3/TRBV12-4	many	13	TGTGCCACCAGGGGGGTAGGGGGCTCCGAGCAGTACTTC	CATRGVGGSEQYF
-	TRBJ2-5	TRBV5-1	many	15	TGCGCCAGCAGCTTGCCACAGGGTGTTCGGGAGACCCAGTACTTC	CASSLPQGVRETQYF
-	TRBJ1-2	TRBV12-3/TRBV12-4	many	12	TGTGCCAGCAGTTTTGTTCGCGATGGCTACACCTTC	CASSFVRDGYTF
TRBD1	TRBJ2-2	TRBV6-2/TRBV6-3	many	15	TGTGCCAGCAGGATTACAGGGGGCAACACCGGGGAGCTGTTTTTT	CASRITGGNTGELFF
-	TRBJ1-1	TRBV16	many	13	TGTGCCAGCAGCCAAGGGGTCTACACTGAAGCTTTCTTT	CASSQGVYTEAFF
TRBD2	TRBJ2-7	TRBV6-2/TRBV6-3	-	18	TGTGCCAGCAGTCACCCTTTTCTACGGTTTATGAGCGGGGGGGTCTTTTACTTC	CASSHPFLRFMSGGVFYF
-	TRBJ1-5	TRBV7-8	many	15	TGTGCCAGCAGCCTCGACAGAAAAGTCCATCAGCCCCAGCATTTT	CASSLDRKVHQPQHF
-	TRBJ1-2	TRBV20-1	-	11	TGCAGTGCTAGGGGGGTGGCTGGCTACACCTTC	CSARGVAGYTF
-	TRBJ1-2	TRBV5-1	many	13	TGCGCCAGCAGCTTGACGGTGGGGAATGGCTACACCTTC	CASSLTVGNGYTF
TRBD2	TRBJ2-5	TRBV20-1	many	14	TGCAGTGCTCGTCCACTAGCGGGAGTGGAGACCCAGTACTTC	CSARPLAGVETQYF
TRBD1	TRBJ2-7	TRBV13	many	16	TGTGCCAGCAGCTTAGGCAGGAGGAGACAGGGCTACGAGCAGTACTTC	CASSLGRRRQGYEQYF
-	TRBJ2-2	TRBV6-1	many	13	TGTGCCAGCAGTGAGCAGGAGGCCGGGAAGCTGTTTTTT	CASSEQEAGKLFF
TRBD1	TRBJ1-1	TRBV6-1	many	15	TGTGCCAGCAGTCCGATCGGGACAGGGGGCACTGAAGCTTTCTTT	CASSPIGTGGTEAFF
-	TRBJ2-5	TRBV12-3/TRBV12-4	many	15	TGTGCCAGCAGTTTTCGGGACACCTACCAAGAGACCCAGTACTTC	CASSFRDTYQETQYF
-	TRBJ2-6	TRBV6-1	-	17	TGTGCCAGCAGAGGTTGGGCGGGGGCATCTGGGGCCAACGTCCTGACTTTC	CASRGWAGASGANVLTF
TRBD1	TRBJ2-7	TRBV28	many	14	TGTGCCAGCAGGGGACAGGAGGGAGTCTACGAGCAGTACTTC	CASRGQEGVYEQYF